Listed below are T cell receptor beta chains from one sample, sequenced in a study of blood T cell repertoires in COVID-19. The table came from immunoSEQ multiplex PCR; TCRdb's copy has only in-frame clones and leaves some out. The sample lists 110,000 or so clones; approximately 72% were seen once. The sequenced sample was peripheral blood. The receptors were gathered from a woman aged 65 to 85 with acute or convalescent COVID-19. Both conserved end residues are part of each CDR3.

V gene: TRBV6-5; CDR3 protein: CASRGWGVVETQYF
V gene: TRBV19; CDR3 protein: CASSITGERETQYF
V gene: TRBV6-5; CDR3 protein: CASSYRETNYGYTF
V gene: TRBV7-9; CDR3 protein: CASSWGTIGVEKLFF
V gene: TRBV19; CDR3 protein: CASSPRLAGAIHSYNEQFF
V gene: TRBV5-1; CDR3 protein: CASSLEGDRGNEKLFF
V gene: TRBV2; CDR3 protein: CASSYIVKGKLFF
V gene: TRBV28; CDR3 protein: CASSLQGPNTEAFF
V gene: TRBV5-5; CDR3 protein: CASTTTGTEVYEQYF
V gene: TRBV3-1/TRBV3-2; CDR3 protein: CASSQQGLANTEAFF
V gene: TRBV12-3/TRBV12-4; CDR3 protein: CASTGTQGQKLFF
V gene: TRBV11-2; CDR3 protein: CASSLAGGQFF
V gene: TRBV6-1; CDR3 protein: CASRFNDRPGQPQHF
V gene: TRBV5-1; CDR3 protein: CASSPTGGSTEAFF
V gene: TRBV19; CDR3 protein: CASKTSGGTDTQYF
V gene: TRBV24-1; CDR3 protein: CATSAQGDGNQPQHF
V gene: TRBV20-1; CDR3 protein: CSAPDYPWYF
V gene: TRBV5-1; CDR3 protein: CASSLDMVASGNTIYF
V gene: TRBV6-5; CDR3 protein: CASSHRDRASYEQYF
V gene: TRBV3-1/TRBV3-2; CDR3 protein: CASSQGTGNEKLFF
V gene: TRBV7-8; CDR3 protein: CASSLGTGSKGPQHF
V gene: TRBV5-1; CDR3 protein: CASSFQGSRNTEAFF
V gene: TRBV7-6; CDR3 protein: CASSLGTSGSSSYNEQFF
V gene: TRBV4-2; CDR3 protein: CASSQDASYGYTF
V gene: TRBV5-1; CDR3 protein: CASSLAGQGVTEAFF
V gene: TRBV19; CDR3 protein: CASSLGKLNYGYTF
V gene: TRBV5-1; CDR3 protein: CASRNLGGGEQFF
V gene: TRBV18; CDR3 protein: CASSPLDIGSSTEAFF
V gene: TRBV5-1; CDR3 protein: CASSLGEVGNQPQHF
V gene: TRBV7-2; CDR3 protein: CASRPISSYNSPLHF